This TCR beta chain was recorded in a study of blood T cell repertoires in COVID-19. TCRdb keeps only in-frame clones here, not all; method: immunoSEQ multiplex PCR. The sample has approximately 310,000 clones; approximately 89% are singletons. The CDR3 extends over 15 amino acids. V gave up 0 bases and J gave up 3 bases, with 9 bases separating them. In germline, CDR1 is MGHRA, CDR2 YSYEKL. The source material was peripheral blood. The V call is TRBV4-1, the J call TRBJ1-3; D is ambiguous. This clonotype was obtained from a woman aged 45-65 years who had recovered from COVID-19. The chain's CDR3 is CASSQDPGNGNTIYF. The CDR3 DNA reads as TGCGCCAGCAGCCAAGATCCCGGGAATGGAAACACCATATATTTT.